The 5 T cell receptor beta chains reported below all come from one sample, sequenced in a study of Ad26.COV2.S vaccination and SARS-CoV-2 variants (dated by TCRdb to 2020 to 2023). The method behind the library was the immunoSEQ multiplex PCR assay. TCRdb's version of the immuneACCESS table is confined to in-frame rearrangements and falls short of the full clone set. An unresolved V gene accounts for under half of the shortfall where checked; the remainder is of unknown origin. For this sample the table gives 400,000 to 450,000 clones, of which 75% to 95% were detected only once. 12% of the sample is held by the ten biggest clonotypes. The sample's treatment or condition label, decoded: some 20 received Ad26.COV2.S at low or high dose, single or two shots; five or six received placebo; per-sample allocation not given. Repertoires of vaccine and placebo recipients were sequenced from samples collected on day 63 after the first injection.

This sample comprised peripheral blood, obtained in a trial of Ad26.COV2.S vaccine versus placebo. These TCRs come from a person aged 18 to 59 who received the Ad26.COV2.S COVID-19 vaccine or a placebo.

The rearrangement uses TRBV6-5 and TRBJ1-2; 7 bases are shared with TRBD1. This CDR3 spans 16 amino acids. CDR1 and CDR2 (germline): MNHEY, SVGAGI. V trimming: 0 bases; J trimming: 4 bases; junction bases outside the gene matches: 8. CDR3 sequence: CASSYSLAGGGYGYTF. CDR3 bases: TGTGCCAGCAGTTACTCGTTAGCAGGGGGTGGCTATGGCTACACCTTC.

The chain uses TRBV9 and TRBJ2-1; D perhaps matches TRBD1 (6 bases). Trimming stripped 0 bases from V and 5 bases from J, with 12 bases between. The CDR3 extends over 15 amino acids. Looked up from germline, CDR1 is SGDLS and CDR2 is YYNGEE. The CDR3 DNA is TGTGCCAGCAGCGTAGCTTTCGGACAGAACAATGAGCAGTTCTTC. Translated, it gives CASSVAFGQNNEQFF.

J is TRBJ2-3 and V is TRBV11-3, with TRBD2 matching over 9 bases. The CDR3 length is 16 residues. Per the germline V gene, CDR1 is SGHNT and CDR2 is YENEEA. After removal of 5 bases from V and 0 bases from J, the junction contained 6 bases not matched to a gene. CDR3 protein: CASSKGLALSTDTQYF. The CDR3 DNA follows: TGTGCCAGCAGCAAAGGACTAGCGCTTAGCACAGATACGCAGTATTTT.

This sequence joins TRBV6-2 or TRBV6-3 and TRBJ2-7; the D gene is possibly TRBD1 (6 bases). The CDR3 runs to 13 residues. Germline CDR1 and CDR2: MNHEY and SVGEGT. Trimming removed 6 bases from V and 0 bases from J, with 9 bases in between. Here the CDR3 reads CASSQGHSYEQYF. For the CDR3, the DNA is TGTGCCAGCAGCCAGGGACACTCCTACGAGCAGTACTTC.

On this clone itself: Within the sample, other DNA sequences also encode this same CDR3. This rearrangement joins TRBV20-1 to TRBJ2-5; no reliable D call. The germline V and J ends were trimmed by 6 bases and 1 base, with 3 bases remaining between them. CDR3 size: 10 residues. Germline V lookup: CDR1 DFQATT, CDR2 SNEGSKA (reference sequence). This chain's CDR3 is CSASQETQYF. CDR3 coding DNA: TGCAGTGCCTCCCAAGAGACCCAGTACTTC.